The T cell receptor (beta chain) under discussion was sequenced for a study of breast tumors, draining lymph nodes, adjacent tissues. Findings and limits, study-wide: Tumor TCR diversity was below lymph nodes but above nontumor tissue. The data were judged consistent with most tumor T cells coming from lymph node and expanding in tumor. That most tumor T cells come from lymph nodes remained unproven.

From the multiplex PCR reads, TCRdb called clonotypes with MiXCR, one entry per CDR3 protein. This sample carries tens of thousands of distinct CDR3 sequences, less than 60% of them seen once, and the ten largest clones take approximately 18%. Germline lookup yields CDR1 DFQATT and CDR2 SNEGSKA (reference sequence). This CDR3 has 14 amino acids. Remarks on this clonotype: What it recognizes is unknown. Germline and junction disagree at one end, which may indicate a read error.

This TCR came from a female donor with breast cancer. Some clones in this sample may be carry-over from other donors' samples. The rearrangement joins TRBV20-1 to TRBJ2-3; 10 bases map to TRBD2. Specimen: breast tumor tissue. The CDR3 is CSVGRSGGADTQCF. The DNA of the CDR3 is TGCAGTGTTGGGAGGAGCGGGGGGGCTGATACGCAGTGTTTT.